The rows below give T cell receptor beta chains drawn from one sample of a study of blood T cell repertoires in COVID-19. Using immunoSEQ multiplex PCR, the repertoire was profiled, and TCRdb retains in-frame clones only, with some absent. Of some 320,000 clones listed, 90% were seen once; the top ten hold roughly 3.6%. Sequenced input: PBMCs or T cells enriched from blood (not recorded which). All receptors derive from a woman in her twenties or thirties who had been exposed to COVID-19. Both conserved end residues are part of each CDR3. Fields, in order: V gene, D gene, CDR3 length, clone size, J gene, CDR3 DNA, CDR3 protein. D genes are given only for firm matches. Size tells how often a clone was seen (once, few, many) or the class of an expanded clone, and some rows leave it out.

TRBV19	TRBD1	18	-	TRBJ1-4	TGTGCCAGTAGTGGGGCGGACAGGGGATATGGAAGGGACGAAAAACTGTTTTTT	CASSGADRGYGRDEKLFF
TRBV28	TRBD1	15	-	TRBJ1-2	TGTGCCAGCAATACCTCGGGACAGGGAAAGCGGGGCTACACCTTC	CASNTSGQGKRGYTF
TRBV5-1	-	14	-	TRBJ1-5	TGCGCCAGCAGGGAAGGAGGATTCAATCAGCCCCAGCATTTT	CASREGGFNQPQHF
TRBV27	TRBD1	16	-	TRBJ2-3	TGTGCCAGCAGATTGGGGGACAGGGGGTACACAGATACGCAGTATTTT	CASRLGDRGYTDTQYF
TRBV5-1	TRBD1	16	-	TRBJ1-3	TGCGCCAGCAGCTTGGTACAGGGGAGGTCTGGAAACACCATATATTTT	CASSLVQGRSGNTIYF
TRBV3-1/TRBV3-2	TRBD2	18	-	TRBJ2-3	TGTGCCAGCAGCCAAAAGACCCCGGGACTAAGTAGCCCAGATACGCAGTATTTT	CASSQKTPGLSSPDTQYF
TRBV7-9	-	14	-	TRBJ2-5	TGTGCCAGCAGCTTTAACTCGGGGTTCGAGACCCAGTACTTC	CASSFNSGFETQYF
TRBV7-9	TRBD2	15	once	TRBJ2-7	TGTGCCAGCAGCAACCCGGCGGGGGGGTTGTACGAGCAGTACTTC	CASSNPAGGLYEQYF
TRBV6-1	-	11	-	TRBJ2-5	TGTGCCAGCAGTGAAGGACATGGCCAGTACTTC	CASSEGHGQYF
TRBV5-4	TRBD2	16	-	TRBJ2-6	TGTGCCAGCAGCTTGGTGCGGGGGACTGGGGCCAACGTCCTGACTTTC	CASSLVRGTGANVLTF
TRBV12-3/TRBV12-4	-	11	-	TRBJ1-1	TGTGCCAGCAGTTCGCTAGCTGAAGCTTTCTTT	CASSSLAEAFF
TRBV14	-	14	-	TRBJ2-7	TGTGCCAGCAGCCAAGTGGGGCCCTCCTACGAGCAGTACTTC	CASSQVGPSYEQYF
TRBV11-1	-	13	once	TRBJ2-7	TGTGCCAGCAGCTTAGGGAGCACCTACGAGCAGTACTTC	CASSLGSTYEQYF
TRBV24-1	-	15	-	TRBJ2-2	TGTGCCACCAGTGATGACACAGCGAACACCGGGGAGCTGTTTTTT	CATSDDTANTGELFF
TRBV11-2	TRBD2	15	-	TRBJ2-5	TGTGCCAGCAGCCTAGCGGGGAGTCGCCAAGAGACCCAGTACTTC	CASSLAGSRQETQYF
TRBV5-4	TRBD1	18	-	TRBJ1-3	TGTGCCAGCAGCTTGGCGTCCGGGACAGGGACGACTGGAAACACCATATATTTT	CASSLASGTGTTGNTIYF
TRBV21-1	-	19	-	TRBJ2-1	TGTGCCAGCAGCAAAGGGGAGGCTAGCGGGGGGCATATTTACAATGAGCAGTTCTTC	CASSKGEASGGHIYNEQFF
TRBV11-2	-	15	-	TRBJ2-2	TGTGCCAGCAGCTTAACCGGGACATACGGCGGGGAGCTGTTTTTT	CASSLTGTYGGELFF
TRBV7-9	-	14	once	TRBJ1-6	TGTGCCAGCAGCTTAGGGGGCGGCGCTTCACCCCTCCACTTT	CASSLGGGASPLHF
TRBV9	-	14	few	TRBJ2-7	TGTGCCAGCAGCGTCTGGGGGGACAGCTACGAGCAGTACTTC	CASSVWGDSYEQYF
TRBV29-1	-	12	few	TRBJ1-1	TGCAGCGTCGAGGACAGCTGGTCTGAAGCTTTCTTT	CSVEDSWSEAFF
TRBV6-5	-	15	-	TRBJ2-6	TGTGCCAGCAGTTACCAGGGAACCGGGGCCAACGTCCTGACTTTC	CASSYQGTGANVLTF
TRBV27	TRBD1	16	-	TRBJ1-1	TGTGCCAGCAGTTTATTTGGGACAGGGAGAAGCACTGAAGCTTTCTTT	CASSLFGTGRSTEAFF
TRBV12-3/TRBV12-4	-	13	-	TRBJ1-5	TGTGCCAGCAGTTTACCGGGGAGTCAGCCCCAGCATTTT	CASSLPGSQPQHF
TRBV5-6	TRBD1	14	once	TRBJ2-2	TGTGCCAGCAGCTCACGACAGGGCGGCGGGGAGCTGTTTTTT	CASSSRQGGGELFF
TRBV19	TRBD1	16	few	TRBJ2-2	TGTGCCAGTAGTATGCCGGGGACAGGGATCACCGGGGAGCTGTTTTTT	CASSMPGTGITGELFF
TRBV2	-	13	-	TRBJ1-4	TGTGCCAGCGCAGGGGAAGTTAATGAAAAACTGTTTTTT	CASAGEVNEKLFF
TRBV15	-	12	-	TRBJ1-5	TGTGCCACCAGGTCAGGGGATCAGCCCCAGCATTTT	CATRSGDQPQHF
TRBV5-1	-	15	-	TRBJ1-4	TGCGCCAGCAGCTTTGAAGCAGGGGCTACTGAAAAACTGTTTTTT	CASSFEAGATEKLFF
TRBV21-1	-	16	-	TRBJ1-5	TGTGCCAGCAGCACACAGACAGGGGAGGGCAATCAGCCCCAGCATTTT	CASSTQTGEGNQPQHF
TRBV5-1	-	15	few	TRBJ1-4	TGCGCCAGCAGCATGCAAGGCACAAGGGGTGAAAAACTGTTTTTT	CASSMQGTRGEKLFF
TRBV20-1	-	11	-	TRBJ1-1	TGCAGTGCTATTCCCCACAGTGAAGCTTTCTTT	CSAIPHSEAFF
TRBV7-9	TRBD1	16	-	TRBJ1-5	TGTGCCAGCAGCTCAGACAGGGTAGGCAGCAATCAGCCCCAGCATTTT	CASSSDRVGSNQPQHF
TRBV5-4	TRBD1	12	-	TRBJ2-7	TGTGCCAGCAGCGCAGCAGGGGGCGAGCAGTACTTC	CASSAAGGEQYF
TRBV15	-	14	-	TRBJ1-1	TGTGCCACCAGCAGAGATCCCCGCGGGACTGAAGCTTTCTTT	CATSRDPRGTEAFF
TRBV6-5	TRBD1	13	few	TRBJ2-7	TGTGCCAGCAGTGACTCGACAGGGGACGAGCAGTACTTC	CASSDSTGDEQYF
TRBV4-3	TRBD1	16	-	TRBJ1-4	TGCGCCAGCAGCCAAGTCGGGACAGGGGGGAATGAAAAACTGTTTTTT	CASSQVGTGGNEKLFF
TRBV6-1	-	15	few	TRBJ1-2	TGTGCCAGCAGTGAACTTCCGGACGGGGGGAATGGCTACACCTTC	CASSELPDGGNGYTF
TRBV5-1	-	14	-	TRBJ1-4	TGCGCCAGCAGGGCCCAGGGGACTAATGAAAAACTGTTTTTT	CASRAQGTNEKLFF
TRBV18	-	13	few	TRBJ1-1	TGTGCCAGCTCATTAGACAGGCTCACTGAAGCTTTCTTT	CASSLDRLTEAFF
TRBV9	TRBD2	15	-	TRBJ2-1	TGTGCCAGCAGCGAACGACTAGCGGACTACAATGAGCAGTTCTTC	CASSERLADYNEQFF
TRBV19	-	12	-	TRBJ2-1	TGTGCCAGTAGTATCGCGGGGTTTGAGCAGTTCTTC	CASSIAGFEQFF
TRBV4-1	TRBD1	15	-	TRBJ2-5	TGCGCCAGCAGCCAAGATAGAACAGGGGGAGAGACCCAGTACTTC	CASSQDRTGGETQYF
TRBV27	TRBD1	14	once	TRBJ2-7	TGTGCCAGCAGTTTATCGGGACAGGGGCGCGAGCAGTACTTC	CASSLSGQGREQYF
TRBV4-3	-	16	-	TRBJ1-1	TGCGCCAGCAGCCTGGAGGTGGCTGACATGAACACTGAAGCTTTCTTT	CASSLEVADMNTEAFF
TRBV5-6	-	13	-	TRBJ2-7	TGTGCCAGCCATATGGGACAGCGGGACGAGCAGTACTTC	CASHMGQRDEQYF
TRBV11-3	-	12	-	TRBJ2-7	TGTGCCAGCAGCTTAGGGGGCAACGAGCAGTACTTC	CASSLGGNEQYF
TRBV7-8	-	12	-	TRBJ2-7	TGTGCCAGCAGCTCACAGGGTGGCGAGCAGTACTTC	CASSSQGGEQYF
TRBV19	-	18	-	TRBJ1-5	TGTGCCAGTAGTCCACACATCTTGCCGGGCCGGGGTCCTCAGCCCCAGCATTTT	CASSPHILPGRGPQPQHF
TRBV20-1	-	9	-	TRBJ1-1	TGCAGTGCCGCGACTGAAGCTTTCTTT	CSAATEAFF